Sequencing of this TCR beta chain was carried out in a study of blood T cell repertoires in COVID-19. Using immunoSEQ multiplex PCR, the repertoire was profiled, and TCRdb retains in-frame clones only, with some absent. The sample consists of under 300,000 clones, roughly 88% of them appearing once. J lost 7 bases, V lost 0 bases, and 11 bases had no gene match. Germline V gene sequence: CDR1 MNHEY, CDR2 SVGAGI. The CDR3 contains 16 residues. This sequence was found in a woman aged 40 to 50 who had been exposed to COVID-19. The J gene is TRBJ2-5, the V gene TRBV6-5; 7 bases fit TRBD1. Sequencing used PBMCs or T cells enriched from blood (not recorded which). This CDR3 reads CASSYSLQGTKGTQYF. CDR3 DNA: TGTGCCAGCAGTTACTCTTTACAGGGGACCAAGGGGACCCAGTACTTC.